These 32 T cell receptor beta chains were sequenced from one sample in a study of response to subunit inactivated influenza vaccine. MiXCR, applied by TCRdb to the RT-PCR reads, yields one record per CDR3 protein. Of over 650,000 distinct CDR3 sequences in the sample, approximately 17% are singletons; the top ten hold 11%. The sample was PBMCs from blood, taken less than 6 days after vaccination. Source of these receptors: a middle-aged man who received an inactivated influenza vaccine.

This clonotype has a count of ten or more. The chain combines TRBV7-9 with TRBJ1-6, with D unresolved. There are 17 residues in the CDR3. The V end lost 4 bases, the J end lost 8 bases, and 21 bases lay between the germline ends. Germline CDR1 reads SEHNR; CDR2 reads FQNEAQ (reference sequence). Written as DNA, the CDR3 is TGTGCCAGCAGCTCCAAACTCGGGAGGGAGGGTCATTCACCCCTCCACTTT. It yields the protein CASSSKLGREGHSPLHF.

This clonotype appeared a few times. The chain recombines TRBV7-2 with TRBJ2-5; the D gene is possibly TRBD1 (7 bases). V was pared by 5 bases and J by 9 bases, with 25 bases between. Germline assignment: CDR1 SGHTA and CDR2 FQGNSA. The CDR3 loop spans 16 amino acids. CDR3 sequence reads: CASSPPSGGLSSAQYF. The CDR3 DNA follows: TGTGCCAGCAGCCCACCCTCAGGGGGGCTAAGCTCGGCCCAGTACTTC.

The rearrangement uses TRBV11-2 and TRBJ2-7, with D tentatively TRBD1 (6 bases). The V gene lost 6 bases and the J gene lost 1 base, with 16 bases spanning the gap. The CDR3 spans 15 residues. CDR1 and CDR2 from the germline V gene are SGHAT and FQNNGV. The chain's CDR3 is CASRFFGRGSYEQYF. The CDR3 coding sequence is TGTGCCAGCAGATTTTTCGGCAGGGGATCCTACGAGCAGTACTTC. The full variable domain, its missing parts supplied by reference TRBV11-2 and TRBJ2-7, is EAGVAQSPRYKIIEKRQSVAFWCNPISGHATLYWYQQILGQGPKLLIQFQNNGVVDDSQLPKDRFSAERLKGVDSTLKIQPAKLEDSAVYLCASRFFGRGSYEQYFGPGTRLTVT.

This chain uses TRBV5-1 with TRBJ2-1; D is uncertain. The CDR3 extends over 11 amino acids. With 4 bases removed from V and 9 bases from J, the gap between germline ends came to 8 bases. The germline V gene encodes CDR1 SGHRS and CDR2 YFSETQ. CDR3 in amino acids: CASSQLAEQFF. The DNA of the CDR3 is TGCGCCAGCAGCCAGCTCGCTGAGCAGTTCTTC.

The chain couples TRBV7-9 to TRBJ2-7; D may be TRBD2 (6 bases). Germline V gene data show CDR1 as SEHNR and CDR2 as FQNEAQ (reference sequence). The CDR3 is 14 residues long. V was pared by 5 bases and J by 6 bases, with 17 bases between. CDR3 nucleotide sequence: TGTGCCAGCAGCCCCCCAGGCAGGGAGGCCGAGCAGTACTTC. Translating it yields CASSPPGREAEQYF.

The rearrangement uses TRBV4-2 and TRBJ2-1, with 11 bases identical to TRBD2. This CDR3 spans 16 amino acids. J lost 4 bases, V lost 1 base, and 3 bases had no gene match. Looked up from germline, CDR1 is LGHNA and CDR2 is YNFKEQ. The DNA of the CDR3 is TGTGCCAGCAGCCAAGGTAGCGGGGGGGAGTACAATGAGCAGTTCTTC. This gives the protein CASSQGSGGEYNEQFF.

V usage is TRBV6-1 and J usage is TRBJ1-6; TRBD1 might be the D (5 bases). The CDR3 spans 13 residues. The V gene's germline CDR1 is MNHNS and CDR2 SASEGT. The V end lost 7 bases, the J end lost 13 bases, and 17 bases lay between the germline ends. In DNA, the CDR3 is TGTGCCAGCATTGGGGACCGGTCGTTGCCCCTCCACTTT. Translated, it gives CASIGDRSLPLHF.

The chain uses TRBV6-1 and TRBJ2-1, with D tentatively TRBD1 (5 bases). Germline values: CDR1 MNHNS, CDR2 SASEGT. V was clipped by 1 base and J by 5 bases, with 9 bases between them. CDR3 size: 14 residues. Written as DNA, the CDR3 is TGTGCCAGCAGTGAAGTGGCAGGGAACAATGAGCAGTTCTTC. This gives the protein CASSEVAGNNEQFF.

This chain uses TRBV3-1 with TRBJ1-1; D possibly corresponds to TRBD1 (6 bases). The ends were cut back, 8 bases at V and 1 base at J, with 14 bases in the middle. Germline V gene sequence: CDR1 LGHDT, CDR2 YNNKEL (reference sequence). The CDR3 totals 14 residues. The CDR3 spells CASRQTGTNTEAFF. As DNA, the CDR3 is TGTGCCAGCCGACAGACAGGAACGAACACTGAAGCTTTCTTT. Using reference TRBV3-1 and TRBJ1-1 for the parts outside the CDR3, the full variable domain is DTAVSQTPKYLVTQMGNDKSIKCEQNLGHDTMYWYKQDSKKFLKIMFSYNNKELIINETVPNRFSPKSPDKAHLNLHINSLELGDSAVYFCASRQTGTNTEAFFGQGTRLTVV.

This rearrangement joins TRBV6-5 to TRBJ2-1; D gene unclear. V gave up 2 bases and J gave up 8 bases, with 10 bases separating them. CDR1 MNHEY and CDR2 SVGAGI come from the germline V gene. This CDR3 is 13 amino acids long. Here the CDR3 reads CASSYLGPDEQFF. CDR3 DNA sequence: TGTGCCAGCAGTTACCTGGGTCCGGATGAGCAGTTCTTC.

The V gene is TRBV7-2, the J gene TRBJ1-2, with 11 nucleotides matching TRBD1. CDR3 length: 14 residues. The V and J ends lost 5 bases and 7 bases, in that order; junction bases with no gene match: 6. CDR1 and CDR2 from the germline V gene are SGHTA and FQGNSA. The DNA of the CDR3 is TGTGCCAGCAGCCATCGGACAGGGGGCGGTGGCTACACCTTC. Encoded protein: CASSHRTGGGGYTF. The full variable domain, with the rest looked up from reference TRBV7-2 and TRBJ1-2, is GAGVSQSPSNKVTEKGKDVELRCDPISGHTALYWYRQSLGQGLEFLIYFQGNSAPDKSGLPSDRFSAERTGGSVSTLTIQRTQQEDSAVYLCASSHRTGGGGYTFGSGTRLTVV.

This clonotype has just a few counts. The CDR3 coding sequence is TGCAGTGCTAGAGAAGGAGGCGGGGGCCTTTACAATGAGCAGTTCTTC. Translation gives CSAREGGGGLYNEQFF. The J gene is TRBJ2-1, the V gene TRBV20-1, with D perhaps matching TRBD2 (7 bases). Germline CDR1 and CDR2: DFQATT and SNEGSKA (reference sequence). There are 16 residues in the CDR3. Trimming stripped 0 bases from V and 4 bases from J, with 16 bases between.

The rearrangement links TRBV6-2 or TRBV6-3 to TRBJ2-3, with D perhaps matching TRBD1 or TRBD2 (6 bases each). Trimming took 0 bases from V and 7 from J, leaving 20 bases between them. In germline, CDR1 is MNHEY, CDR2 SVGEGT. The CDR3 runs to 17 residues. The CDR3 protein is CASSYSRGEQLWHTQYF. The CDR3 DNA sequence: TGTGCCAGCAGTTACTCGAGGGGGGAGCAGCTCTGGCATACGCAGTATTTT.

This rearrangement joins TRBV3-1 to TRBJ1-6; TRBD1 might be the D (5 bases). The CDR3 runs 13 residues. The germline V gene has CDR1 LGHDT and CDR2 YNNKEL (reference sequence). Trimming left V 4 bases short and J 14 bases short, with 15 bases between. CDR3 protein: CASSPLGPLALHF. The CDR3 DNA reads as TGTGCCAGCAGCCCACTGGGGCCCTTGGCCCTCCACTTT.

This clonotype has only a few counts. The CDR3 DNA is TGTGCCAGCAGGTATAGCGGGAGCTCCTACAATGAGCAGTTCTTC. Its protein is CASRYSGSSYNEQFF. The chain is built from TRBV12-3 or TRBV12-4 and TRBJ2-1, with 9 bases matching TRBD2. This CDR3 region has 15 residues. J gave up 0 bases and V 6 bases, and 3 bases lay outside the gene matches.

J is TRBJ2-1 and V is TRBV4-2; TRBD1 agrees at 8 bases. V lost 0 bases and J lost 2; bases outside the gene matches: 9. Germline CDR1 is LGHNA and CDR2 is YNFKEQ. The CDR3 runs to 18 residues. The CDR3 coding sequence is TGTGCCAGCAGCCAAGATCCGCTTGACAGGGGCGCCTACAATGAGCAGTTCTTC. It encodes CASSQDPLDRGAYNEQFF.

This clonotype was picked up a small number of times. The chain joins TRBV12-3 or TRBV12-4 to TRBJ1-1; 7 bases fit TRBD1. After removal of 6 bases from V and 2 bases from J, the junction contained 9 bases not matched to a gene. The CDR3 is 15 amino acids. The CDR3 spells CASRDRQGLNTEAFF. The CDR3 DNA reads TGTGCCAGCAGGGATCGACAGGGACTAAACACTGAAGCTTTCTTT.

This clonotype was recorded a few times. This rearrangement joins TRBV4-2 to TRBJ2-1; the D is unclear. CDR3 length: 16 amino acids. V lost 3 bases, J lost 2 bases, and 14 bases lay in between. The germline V gene encodes CDR1 LGHNA and CDR2 YNFKEQ. CDR3 protein: CASSQARRVTYNEQFF. The CDR3, as DNA: TGTGCCAGCAGCCAGGCAAGAAGGGTCACCTACAATGAGCAGTTCTTC.

This clonotype was seen more than once but under ten times. The chain links TRBV4-2 to TRBJ2-3; 12 bases agree with TRBD2. V dropped 4 bases and J dropped 0; count of bases not matched to a gene: 5. CDR3 length: 17 residues. Germline values: CDR1 LGHNA, CDR2 YNFKEQ. The CDR3 loop is CASSLRTSGDSTDTQYF. DNA for the CDR3: TGTGCCAGCAGCCTTCGGACTAGCGGGGATAGCACAGATACGCAGTATTTT.

The CDR3 nucleotides read TGTGCCAGCCATGGCTCCAATGAGCAGTTCTTC. Protein sequence: CASHGSNEQFF. This rearrangement joins TRBV27 to TRBJ2-1; D unclear. V shed 8 bases and J shed 6 bases, with 8 bases lying between them. The V gene's germline CDR1 is MNHEY and CDR2 SMNVEV (reference sequence). The CDR3 contains 11 residues.

V is TRBV7-9 and J is TRBJ2-7; 8 bases are shared with TRBD1. Germline loops: CDR1 SEHNR, CDR2 FQNEAQ (reference sequence). The CDR3 covers 15 residues. J gave up 5 bases and V 2 bases, and 8 bases lay outside the gene matches. The CDR3 spells CASSLTRGHSNEQYF. As DNA, the CDR3 is TGTGCCAGCAGCTTAACCAGGGGGCATTCCAACGAGCAGTACTTC.

The genes are TRBV7-9 and TRBJ2-7; D uncertain. The CDR3 spans 13 residues. V dropped 5 bases and J dropped 3 bases, with 11 bases sitting between them. Germline values: CDR1 SEHNR, CDR2 FQNEAQ (reference sequence). The CDR3 spells CASSASTVYEQYF. The DNA for the CDR3 is TGTGCCAGCAGCGCTTCGACCGTCTACGAGCAGTACTTC.

This clonotype was detected a few times. The chain links TRBV20-1 to TRBJ2-5; D gene uncertain. In germline, CDR1 is DFQATT, CDR2 SNEGSKA (reference sequence). The length of the CDR3 is 14 residues. Trimming pared 3 bases from V and 5 bases from J, leaving 16 bases between. CDR3 in DNA: TGCAGTGCTAGGTCACTTTGGCTTTGGGAGACCCAGTACTTC. This gives the protein CSARSLWLWETQYF.

CDR3 nucleotide sequence: TGTGCCAGCACCCGGGGGGAGTCCCTGGCAGATACGCAGTATTTT. Protein product: CASTRGESLADTQYF. The chain is built from TRBV6-2 or TRBV6-3 and TRBJ2-3; 7 bases map to TRBD2. CDR1 and CDR2 from the germline V gene are MNHEY and SVGEGT. J gave up 4 bases and V 7 bases, and 11 bases lay outside the gene matches. This CDR3 is 15 amino acids long.

This clonotype was seen more than once but under ten times. This chain links TRBV4-2 with TRBJ2-7; a weak D match, TRBD1 (6 bases). Trimming stripped 5 bases from V and 4 bases from J, with 12 bases between. Germline-derived CDR1 and CDR2 are LGHNA and YNFKEQ. The CDR3 totals 13 residues. CDR3 sequence: CASSKNREYEQYF. CDR3 sequence (DNA): TGTGCCAGCAGCAAAAACAGGGAATACGAGCAGTACTTC.

The CDR3 DNA is TGTGCCAGCAGATCGACAGGATCTGAAGCTTTCTTT. It is translated as CASRSTGSEAFF. The rearrangement joins TRBV12-3 or TRBV12-4 to TRBJ1-1, with D tentatively TRBD1 (6 bases). V lost 6 bases to trimming and J lost 6 bases, with 11 bases between them. The CDR3 runs to 12 residues.

The rearrangement uses TRBV15 and TRBJ2-2; no reliable D call. V was cut by 0 bases and J by 8 bases, with 7 bases left in between. Germline CDR1 and CDR2: LNHNV and YYDKDF (reference sequence). The CDR3 length is 13 residues. CDR3: CATSRESPGELFF. CDR3 nucleotides: TGTGCCACCAGCAGAGAATCCCCGGGGGAGCTGTTTTTT.

This clonotype has a handful of counts. The chain employs TRBV12-3 or TRBV12-4 and TRBJ2-2; 10 nucleotides match TRBD2. Losses at the gene ends were 1 base for V and 8 bases for J; bases not matched to a gene: 7. The CDR3 is made up of 16 amino acids. The CDR3 reads CASSLVLAGDWGELFF. The DNA of the CDR3 is TGTGCCAGCAGTTTAGTTCTAGCGGGAGATTGGGGGGAGCTGTTTTTT.

The chain employs TRBV24-1 and TRBJ1-4; D is undetermined. This CDR3 contains 13 residues. Looked up from germline, CDR1 is KGHDR and CDR2 is SFDVKD. The germline V and J ends were trimmed by 0 bases and 8 bases, with 6 bases remaining between them. DNA of the CDR3: TGTGCCACCAGTGATTTGCCCGGAGAAAAACTGTTTTTT. Protein sequence: CATSDLPGEKLFF.

The chain carries TRBV15 and TRBJ2-7; 7 positions match TRBD1. The CDR3 consists of 16 residues. Germline V gives CDR1 LNHNV, CDR2 YYDKDF (reference sequence). V was pared by 1 base and J by 4 bases, with 10 bases of the junction left unmatched. CDR3 DNA: TGTGCCACCAGCAGAGGGTCGGGGACAGAGTTTTACGAGCAGTACTTC. It yields the protein CATSRGSGTEFYEQYF.

V usage is TRBV28 and J usage is TRBJ2-1; TRBD1 might be the D (6 bases). The V and J ends lost 7 bases and 4 bases respectively, with 14 bases between them. Per germline, CDR1 MDHEN and CDR2 SYDVKM. The length of the CDR3 is 14 residues. The CDR3 nucleotides read TGTGCCAGCACAGGGGAAGGGCCTTACAATGAGCAGTTCTTC. Translation gives CASTGEGPYNEQFF.

This clonotype was detected many times. The chain carries TRBV6-1 and TRBJ2-3; possibly TRBD2 for D (6 bases). Germline V gives CDR1 MNHNS, CDR2 SASEGT. Trimming left V 6 bases short and J 1 base short, with 11 bases between. This CDR3 region has 14 residues. CDR3 nucleotide sequence: TGTGCCAGCAGACAACCTAGCGGCACAGATACGCAGTATTTT. Translated: CASRQPSGTDTQYF.